The present T cell receptor beta chain was sequenced within a study of human T cells and chemical hapten exposure. Study-wide results and caveats: Compared to controls, expanded TCRs made significantly more large clusters of similar CDR3s. Expanded TCR counts at PT1 went up together with patch test score, a positive correlation.

Time point specified: patch test 3, about 24 weeks after DPC sensitization. The treatment here: therapeutic diphenylcyclopropenone sensitization with weekly scalp DPC. Phlebotomy was performed prior to application of every patch test. The germline gives CDR1 SGHNT, CDR2 YYREEE (reference sequence). The CDR3 sequence is 13 residues long. V lost 4 bases and J lost 6, with 12 bases in between. TCRdb re-called the RACE reads with MiXCR, one entry per CDR3 protein. The sample consists of roughly 90,000 distinct CDR3 sequences, roughly a tenth of them appearing once. This clonotype appeared many times. Its antigen is not identified.

V usage is TRBV5-4 and J usage is TRBJ2-3, with D perhaps TRBD1 (5 bases). This receptor was identified in a woman in her twenties or thirties with alopecia areata. Some clones in this sample may be carry-over from other donors' samples. Sample: whole blood, taken in connection with sensitization to the hapten diphenylcyclopropenone (DPC). The CDR3: CASSKTQGDTQYF. The CDR3 nucleotides are TGTGCCAGCAGCAAAACGCAGGGTGATACGCAGTATTTT.